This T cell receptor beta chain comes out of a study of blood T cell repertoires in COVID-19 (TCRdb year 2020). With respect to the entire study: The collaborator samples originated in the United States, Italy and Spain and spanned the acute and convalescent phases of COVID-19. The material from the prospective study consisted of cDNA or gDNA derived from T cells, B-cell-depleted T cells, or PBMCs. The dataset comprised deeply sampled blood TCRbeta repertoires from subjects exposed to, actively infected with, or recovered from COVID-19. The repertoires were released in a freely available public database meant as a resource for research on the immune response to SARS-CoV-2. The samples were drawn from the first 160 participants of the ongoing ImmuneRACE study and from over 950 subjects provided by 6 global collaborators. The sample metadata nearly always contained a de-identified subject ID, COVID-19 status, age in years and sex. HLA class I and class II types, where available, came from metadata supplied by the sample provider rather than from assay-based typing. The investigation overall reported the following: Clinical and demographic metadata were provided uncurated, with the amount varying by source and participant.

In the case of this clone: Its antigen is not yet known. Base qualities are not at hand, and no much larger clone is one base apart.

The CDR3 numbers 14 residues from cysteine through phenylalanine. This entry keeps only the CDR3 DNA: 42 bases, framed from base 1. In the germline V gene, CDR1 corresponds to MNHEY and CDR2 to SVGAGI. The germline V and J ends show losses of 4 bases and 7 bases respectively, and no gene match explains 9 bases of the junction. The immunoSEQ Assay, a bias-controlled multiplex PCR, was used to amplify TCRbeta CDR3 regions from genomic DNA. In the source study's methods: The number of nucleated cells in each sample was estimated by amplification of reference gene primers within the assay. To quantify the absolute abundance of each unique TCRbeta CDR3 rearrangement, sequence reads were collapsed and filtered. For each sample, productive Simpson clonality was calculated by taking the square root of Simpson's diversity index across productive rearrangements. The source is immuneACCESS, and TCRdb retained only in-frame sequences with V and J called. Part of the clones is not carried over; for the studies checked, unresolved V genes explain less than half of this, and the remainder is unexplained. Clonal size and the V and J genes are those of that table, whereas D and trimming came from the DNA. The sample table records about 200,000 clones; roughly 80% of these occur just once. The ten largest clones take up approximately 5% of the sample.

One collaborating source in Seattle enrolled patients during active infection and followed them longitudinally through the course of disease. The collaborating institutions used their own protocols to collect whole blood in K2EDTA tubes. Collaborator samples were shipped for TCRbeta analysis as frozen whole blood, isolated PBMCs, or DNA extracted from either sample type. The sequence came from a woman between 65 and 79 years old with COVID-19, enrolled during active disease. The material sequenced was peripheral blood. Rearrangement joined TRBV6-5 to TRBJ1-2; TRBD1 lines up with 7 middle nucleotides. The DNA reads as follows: TGTGCCAGCAGTTTCCAGACAGGGCTTGCTGGCTACACCTTC. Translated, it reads CASSFQTGLAGYTF.